The T cell receptor beta chain described here comes from a study of T-cell memory formation after mild COVID-19 (TCRdb year 2021). Study-level background: Most TCR sequence clusters were specific to one of the two donors. Longitudinal TCRalpha and TCRbeta repertoire sequencing tracked T-cell clones expanding and contracting after mild COVID-19 in a couple of donors. Two young, previously healthy adult volunteers made up the cohort, one male and one female.

On the study overall, not on this receptor specifically: Only two mild cases were covered in the study, and larger cohorts including severe cases with pre-infection samples were considered necessary. Some responding clones were detected in pre-infection memory, suggesting pre-existing cross-reactive memory T cells joined the SARS-CoV-2 response. Balanced CD4/CD8 phenotypes were observed for clones contracting from day 15 to 85, whereas a bias towards CD4+ was observed for a second wave of clones expanding from day 15 to 37. Contracting CD4+ clones turned up mainly in the CM and EM memory subsets, whereas EMRA was where CD8+ clones were enriched. SARS-CoV-2 specificity of the second-wave clones peaking on day 37 was not confirmed.

This clonotype was seen more than once but under ten times. Its antigen is unknown. Base qualities are not recorded, but no much larger clone differs from it by a single base. PBMCs were isolated by Ficoll-Paque density gradient centrifugation. Instrument on record: Illumina NovaSeq 6000. TCRalpha and TCRbeta cDNA libraries were constructed by 5'RACE with constant-segment primers, with sample barcodes and unique molecular identifiers being introduced. RNA was extracted from every sample with Trizol reagent. Amplification of the libraries took two PCR steps, and the second step added a second sample barcode plus Illumina TruSeq adapters. The libraries were sequenced on an Illumina NovaSeq using 2 x 150 bp paired-end reads. Per the authors' processing: The reads were demultiplexed and collapsed into UMI-guided consensus sequences using migec v1.2.7. With mixcr v2.1.11, UMI consensuses were aligned to TRA and TRB V and J templates and assembled into clonotypes. A clonotype was counted as expanded or contracted only when both edgeR and NoisET called the clonotype significant, with the noise models trained on biological replicates. For edgeR calls, the thresholds were a false discovery rate-adjusted p below 0.01 and a log2 fold-change of 1. As an exploratory analysis of dynamics, max-normalized trajectories of the 1000 most abundant clonotypes were examined by PCA with hierarchical clustering. Separately sequenced CD4+ and CD8+ repertoires were used to assign the CD4 or CD8 phenotype of responding clones. TCRdb applied fastp at Q25 and MiXCR to the public reads, then kept only in-frame beta chains. Identical CDR3 protein sequences are pooled into one entry, listed with their most common genes and DNA. None of the V and J calls come from the authors' own analysis; TCRdb made them. This sample gives 450,000 or so distinct CDR3 sequences in total; around a quarter of them show up just once. The ten largest clonotypes hold around an eighth of the sample.

The sequence was obtained from an adult woman who had mild COVID-19 (a few samples of this study predate the infection). The sample titles of this study are shuffled in the database, so cell type and time point are left out; the donor was told from shared clones. Specimen: PBMCs or a T cell subset sorted from them (not recorded which).

The DNA reads TGTGCCAGCAGCCAAATGCTCATCCGATGGGGGGGCCTCTACAATGAGCAGTTCTTC. It translates to CASSQMLIRWGGLYNEQFF. The rearranged segments are TRBV7-8 and TRBJ2-1, and possibly TRBD2, on 7 matching bases. CDR1 and CDR2 were assigned from the germline V gene as SGHVS and FQNEAQ. Relative to germline, V is 5 bases shorter and J is 3 bases shorter, with 26 bases between their ends. The cysteine opens and the phenylalanine closes a CDR3 of 19 amino acids. Solely the CDR3 DNA is kept, with 57 bases framed from the first base.